The present T cell receptor beta chain was sequenced within a study of blood T cell repertoires in COVID-19. In the study overall: Sites in the United States, Italy and Spain provided acute and convalescent COVID-19 samples. T cells, B-cell-depleted T cells, or PBMCs provided the cDNA or gDNA that served as material.

The germline CDR1 and CDR2 sequences are MNHEY and SVGAGI. The CDR3 totals 14 residues. After removal of 5 bases from V and 4 bases from J, the junction contained 5 bases not matched to a gene. Authors' analysis steps: Estimation of nucleated cell counts was performed using reference gene primer amplification. This table comes from immunoSEQ multiplex PCR, and its TCRdb copy is limited to in-frame clones, with some not included. The DNA was the basis for D and trimming; V, J and clone size are from that table. Seen here are more than 65,000 clones, about 87% observed once, and the top ten hold approximately 6.4%.

The TCR originated in a woman aged 45-59 years with acute or convalescent COVID-19. Sequencing was carried out using peripheral blood. The chain combines TRBV6-5 with TRBJ2-1; 7 positions agree with TRBD1. This chain's CDR3 is CASSPRTGYNEQFF. CDR3 DNA: TGTGCCAGCAGTCCTCGGACAGGATACAATGAGCAGTTCTTC.